The rows below give T cell receptor beta chains drawn from one sample of a study of cytomegalovirus exposure and HLA in healthy donors. Profiled with immunoSEQ multiplex PCR; TCRdb holds only in-frame clones, not every one. The sample records 250,000 to 350,000 clones, about 75% being singletons. Sequenced sample: PBMCs. These receptors originate from a female donor in good health and CMV-seronegative. The CDR3 runs from the conserved cysteine through the conserved F or W. Fields, in order: clone size, V gene, J gene, D gene, CDR3 DNA, CDR3 protein. The D gene is left open where the match is weak. Clone sizes are given selectively: once, few, many, or a class where the clone is expanded.

>-|TRBV2|TRBJ1-5|-
TGTGCCAGCAAAGCGGATAGCAATCAGCCCCAGCATTTT
CASKADSNQPQHF
>-|TRBV2|TRBJ2-3|TRBD2
TGTGCCAGCAGTCCCAGTAGGGCGGGAGAGAGAACAGATACGCAGTATTTT
CASSPSRAGERTDTQYF
>few|TRBV25-1|TRBJ2-3|TRBD1
TGTGCCAGCAGTGATCCCGGACAGGGGAGTGTGCGTGCGTGGTATTTT
CASSDPGQGSVRAWYF
>-|TRBV7-9|TRBJ1-1|TRBD1
TGTGCCAGCAGCCAGGGACAGGGGGGTAGGAACACTGAAGCTTTCTTT
CASSQGQGGRNTEAFF
>-|TRBV28|TRBJ2-1|TRBD1
TGTGCCAGCAGTCCACAGGGGTCTCTCTACAATGAGCAGTTCTTC
CASSPQGSLYNEQFF
>-|TRBV28|TRBJ2-2|TRBD2
TGTGCCAGCAGTTTACCCCGCCCAAGTACTAGCGGGAGAGCCGGGGAGCTGTTTTTT
CASSLPRPSTSGRAGELFF
>-|TRBV18|TRBJ2-4|-
TGTGCCAGCTCACCACAGGGGATCGAAAACATTCAGTACTTC
CASSPQGIENIQYF
>-|TRBV11-3|TRBJ1-2|-
TGTGCCAGCAGCATTGGGACTGACTATGGCTACACCTTC
CASSIGTDYGYTF
>-|TRBV19|TRBJ2-7|-
TGTGCCAGTAGTAGCGTCGGGATACTAGCTTTAGGCGAGCAGTACTTC
CASSSVGILALGEQYF
>-|TRBV19|TRBJ2-7|TRBD2
TGTGCCAGTAGTATCCTAGCGGGATCGAACGAGCAGTACTTC
CASSILAGSNEQYF
>-|TRBV6-1|TRBJ2-5|-
TGTGCCAGCAGCCATTCGGACAGAGAAGAGACCCAGTACTTC
CASSHSDREETQYF
>-|TRBV9|TRBJ2-3|-
TGTGCCAGCAGCGTAGGAGAGCGGACGGACACAGATACGCAGTATTTT
CASSVGERTDTDTQYF
>-|TRBV5-4|TRBJ2-7|-
TGTGCCAGCAGCGAGGCTCCCTCCCCTCGCGAGCAGTACTTC
CASSEAPSPREQYF
>-|TRBV19|TRBJ2-7|TRBD1
TGTGCCAGTAGTACTGGGGGGACAGGTATCTACGAGCAGTACTTC
CASSTGGTGIYEQYF
>-|TRBV27|TRBJ2-7|-
TGTGCCAGCAGTCCTGCGGACAATACCTACGAGCAGTACTTC
CASSPADNTYEQYF
>-|TRBV5-1|TRBJ2-7|-
TGCGCCAGCAGCTTGCAACAGCCCTCCTACGAGCAGTACTTC
CASSLQQPSYEQYF
>-|TRBV11-3|TRBJ2-5|-
TGTGCCAGCAGCTTGAGGACAGACCAAGAGACCCAGTACTTC
CASSLRTDQETQYF
>few|TRBV5-1|TRBJ2-1|TRBD1
TGCGCCAGCAGCTCCGGACAGGTAGGCTACAATGAGCAGTTCTTC
CASSSGQVGYNEQFF
>once|TRBV4-1|TRBJ1-3|-
TGCGCCAGCAGCCAAGTCCAGGGCCTGGGTGGAAACACCATATATTTT
CASSQVQGLGGNTIYF
>-|TRBV19|TRBJ2-7|-
TGTGCCAGTAGTATTCAGGACAGCTACGAGCAGTACTTC
CASSIQDSYEQYF
>once|TRBV2|TRBJ2-3|-
TGTGCCAGCAGTGAAGCGGCCAGTAGCACAGATACGCAGTATTTT
CASSEAASSTDTQYF
>-|TRBV7-9|TRBJ2-6|-
TGTGCCAGCAGCTTAGGTTTGGCAGTCTCTCTGGTGGGGGCCAACGTCCTGACTTTC
CASSLGLAVSLVGANVLTF
>-|TRBV15|TRBJ2-1|TRBD1
TGTGCCACCAGCAGAGATAGGGTTAGGGACAGGGGGGCGAATGAGCAGTTCTTC
CATSRDRVRDRGANEQFF